Each of the 21 T cell receptor beta chains below was sequenced from the same sample in a study of blood T cells in healthy people across ages. Combining a sample-barcoded 5' primer with a J-beta primer mix, a second PCR ran for roughly 6 to 11 cycles. Using its own MiXCR run on the 5' RACE reads, TCRdb lists one record per CDR3 protein. In the table there are 1,300,000 or so distinct CDR3 sequences, around 55% of which are singletons. The sequencing input was blood. These receptors came from a man aged 18 to 29 in good health.

The chain combines TRBV29-1 with TRBJ2-5; D gene uncertain. V was clipped by 3 bases and J by 7 bases, with 15 bases between them. Per germline, CDR1 SQVTM and CDR2 ANQGSEA. CDR3 length: 13 amino acids. The CDR3 reads CSVDQDNLGTQYF. CDR3 in DNA: TGCAGCGTTGACCAAGACAACCTTGGGACCCAGTACTTC.

V usage is TRBV7-9 and J usage is TRBJ2-7; 11 bases match TRBD1. Germline V gives CDR1 SEHNR, CDR2 FQNEAQ (reference sequence). The CDR3 runs to 15 residues. With 8 bases clipped from V and 3 bases from J, the junction kept 9 bases outside the gene matches. This CDR3 is CASSPDRGPHYEQYF. CDR3 sequence (DNA): TGTGCCAGCTCCCCGGACAGGGGGCCCCACTACGAGCAGTACTTC.

The genes are TRBV7-2 and TRBJ2-5; 8 nucleotides match TRBD1. This CDR3 is 13 amino acids long. From germline, CDR1 is SGHTA and CDR2 FQGNSA. V dropped 4 bases and J dropped 11; count of bases not matched to a gene: 9. CDR3 in DNA: TGTGCCAGCAGCTCGGGCAGGGGGCGAGAGCAGTACTTC. Translation: CASSSGRGREQYF. The whole variable domain, filled in from reference TRBV7-2 and TRBJ2-5, reads GAGVSQSPSNKVTEKGKDVELRCDPISGHTALYWYRQSLGQGLEFLIYFQGNSAPDKSGLPSDRFSAERTGGSVSTLTIQRTQQEDSAVYLCASSSGRGREQYFGPGTRLLVL.

There are a few counts of this clonotype. This sequence joins TRBV20-1 and TRBJ2-1; D not certain. Trimming removed 6 bases from V and 10 bases from J, with 13 bases in between. CDR1 and CDR2 (germline): DFQATT, SNEGSKA (reference sequence). The length of the CDR3 is 11 residues. The CDR3 loop is CSASQAKEQFF. CDR3 DNA sequence: TGCAGTGCAAGTCAGGCGAAGGAGCAGTTCTTC.

The chain's CDR3 is CASSLLGGQTYEQYF. The CDR3 DNA follows: TGTGCCAGTAGTTTATTAGGGGGACAAACCTACGAGCAGTACTTC. The rearrangement links TRBV19 to TRBJ2-4, with a tentative D call TRBD1 (6 bases). Near its end, the DNA agrees better with TRBJ2-7, so the J call may be wrong. This CDR3 is 15 amino acids long. Germline loops: CDR1 LNHDA, CDR2 SQIVND (reference sequence).

V usage is TRBV7-8 and J usage is TRBJ2-4, with TRBD1 identical over 9 bases. The DNA end lines up better with TRBJ2-7; the J call may be wrong. This CDR3 region has 19 residues. Per the germline V gene, CDR1 is SGHVS and CDR2 is FQNEAQ. CDR3 sequence reads: CASRGYRDRVTPAIYEQYF. The CDR3 coding sequence is TGTGCCAGCAGGGGGTACCGGGACAGGGTTACCCCTGCTATCTACGAGCAGTACTTC.

This clonotype was detected a few times. The CDR3 spells CASSQPSPSDTQYF. The CDR3 DNA sequence: TGTGCCAGCAGCCAACCTAGTCCATCAGATACGCAGTATTTT. The J gene is TRBJ2-3, the V gene TRBV3-1, with D hard to call. The CDR3 has 14 residues. V gave up 2 bases and J gave up 4 bases, with 10 bases separating them. Germline-derived CDR1 and CDR2 are LGHDT and YNNKEL (reference sequence).

The rearrangement uses TRBV29-1 and TRBJ1-5; 8 bases are shared with TRBD1. CDR1 SQVTM and CDR2 ANQGSEA come from the germline V gene. After removal of 5 bases from V and 4 bases from J, the junction contained 7 bases not matched to a gene. The CDR3 sequence is 14 residues long. The CDR3 nucleotides read TGCAGCGTTAGGGCAGGGGGCCTGAATCAGCCCCAGCATTTT. Amino acid sequence: CSVRAGGLNQPQHF.

V usage is TRBV20-1 and J usage is TRBJ2-1; D is unresolved. The germline V gene encodes CDR1 DFQATT and CDR2 SNEGSKA (reference sequence). V was cut by 6 bases and J by 4 bases, with 10 bases left in between. The CDR3 consists of 12 residues. The CDR3 coding sequence is TGCAGTGCCGCGACGGTTTACAATGAGCAGTTCTTC. Protein product: CSAATVYNEQFF.

The chain joins TRBV15 to TRBJ2-7; tentative D call: TRBD2 (6 bases). The V gene's germline CDR1 is LNHNV and CDR2 YYDKDF (reference sequence). Trimming took 2 bases from V and 0 from J, leaving 11 bases between them. This CDR3 region has 15 residues. The CDR3 DNA reads as TGTGCCACCAGCAGAAACCACGGGGGCTCCTACGAGCAGTACTTC. It translates to CATSRNHGGSYEQYF.

This chain connects TRBV28 to TRBJ2-4; D is possibly TRBD1 (8 bases). CDR3 length: 14 amino acids. Germline V lookup: CDR1 MDHEN, CDR2 SYDVKM. Deletions cut 5 bases from V and 9 bases from J, with 17 bases between. The CDR3: CASSVTGGEGIQYF. The DNA of the CDR3 is TGTGCCAGCAGTGTAACAGGGGGGGAGGGCATTCAGTACTTC.

The rearrangement links TRBV7-9 to TRBJ1-3; TRBD1 is a possible D gene (6 bases). Germline-derived CDR1 and CDR2 are SEHNR and FQNEAQ (reference sequence). The CDR3 has 14 amino acids. Deletions cut 6 bases from V and 1 base from J, with 10 bases between. Written as DNA, the CDR3 is TGTGCCAGCAGACCAGACAGGTCTGGAAACACCATATATTTT. This encodes CASRPDRSGNTIYF.

The chain has TRBV20-1 and TRBJ2-5, with unresolved D. Per germline, CDR1 DFQATT and CDR2 SNEGSKA (reference sequence). This CDR3 has 11 residues. Between the trimmed V and J ends, which lost 0 bases and 5 bases, there was a span of 4 bases. CDR3 in amino acids: CSARDGETQYF. DNA of the CDR3: TGCAGTGCTAGAGATGGGGAGACCCAGTACTTC.

This chain uses TRBV6-2 or TRBV6-3 with TRBJ2-3; the D is unclear. The germline gives CDR1 MNHEY, CDR2 SVGEGT. Trimming stripped 2 bases from V and 2 bases from J, with 8 bases between. This CDR3 contains 14 residues. CDR3 bases: TGTGCCAGCAGTTACCCGGGTCCCACAGATACGCAGTATTTT. Its protein is CASSYPGPTDTQYF.

V gene TRBV29-1 combines with J gene TRBJ2-7; D not resolved. The CDR3 runs to 12 residues. The V end was cut by 5 bases, the J end by 6 bases, with 14 bases between. Germline CDR1 reads SQVTM; CDR2 reads ANQGSEA. The CDR3 DNA sequence: TGCAGCGTTAACAAAAGAAAGGGCGAGCAGTACTTC. Its translation is CSVNKRKGEQYF.

The chain is built from TRBV5-8 and TRBJ2-1, with 13 nucleotides matching TRBD2. V dropped 4 bases and J dropped 10; count of bases not matched to a gene: 8. The CDR3 sequence is 15 residues long. CDR1 and CDR2 (germline): SGHTS, YDEGEE. The CDR3 here is CASSISGTSGEEQFF. The CDR3 region has the DNA TGTGCCAGCAGCATCTCCGGGACTAGCGGGGAGGAGCAGTTCTTC.

The table lists this clonotype with a count of one. The chain links TRBV7-2 to TRBJ1-3, with a weak D call TRBD1 (6 bases). Trimming pared 3 bases from V and 0 bases from J, leaving 21 bases between. CDR3 size: 19 residues. The germline gives CDR1 SGHTA, CDR2 FQGNSA. The CDR3 DNA is TGTGCCAGCAGCTTGGACAGCAAAACAACCGGTGTCTCTGGAAACACCATATATTTT. Amino acids: CASSLDSKTTGVSGNTIYF.

Written as DNA, the CDR3 is TGCGCCAGCAGCCAAGATCTCCGGTCTAGCGGAGCCTACGAGCAGTACTTC. Translated: CASSQDLRSSGAYEQYF. The rearrangement links TRBV4-3 to TRBJ2-7, with TRBD2 matching 7 bases. V dropped 0 bases and J dropped 2; count of bases not matched to a gene: 10. CDR1 and CDR2 from the germline V gene are LGHNA and YSLEER. The CDR3 covers 17 residues.

V is TRBV27 and J is TRBJ2-1; TRBD1 might be the D (6 bases). Germline CDR1 and CDR2: MNHEY and SMNVEV (reference sequence). The CDR3 spans 16 residues. V lost 9 bases and J lost 4, with 22 bases in between. The CDR3 bases are TGTGCCAGGACCCTTCAACAGGGCTGGGGTTACAATGAGCAGTTCTTC. Residues: CARTLQQGWGYNEQFF.

In its sample, this clonotype was seen a few times. The J gene is TRBJ1-6, the V gene TRBV4-1; D is possibly TRBD1 (5 bases). V was clipped by 3 bases and J by 6 bases, with 12 bases between them. CDR3 length: 15 amino acids. CDR1 is MGHRA and CDR2 is YSYEKL in the germline V gene. Here the CDR3 reads CASSHQGVGNSPLHF. The CDR3 region has the DNA TGCGCCAGCAGCCACCAGGGAGTAGGTAATTCACCCCTCCACTTT.

This clonotype was seen a few times. The V gene is TRBV6-6, the J gene TRBJ2-1; no firm D call. Germline CDR1 MNHNY, CDR2 SVGAGI (reference sequence). V lost 8 bases, J lost 7 bases, and 6 bases lay in between. This CDR3 has 10 amino acids. Written as DNA, the CDR3 is TGTGCCAGCGGGTGGAATGAGCAGTTCTTC. It yields the protein CASGWNEQFF.